The T cell receptor beta chain described here comes from a study of blood T cell repertoires in COVID-19. Study in general: Spain, Italy and the United States supplied samples that represented acute and convalescent COVID-19. T cells, B-cell-depleted T cells, or PBMCs supplied cDNA or gDNA.

This CDR3 spans 13 amino acids. TCRdb's copy holds only in-frame clones and misses some; the assay was immunoSEQ multiplex PCR. Found here are approximately 84,000 clones, approximately 87% of them singletons; the top ten hold 10% to 12%. The chain employs TRBV12-3 or TRBV12-4 and TRBJ1-4; possible D gene TRBD1, 5 bases. Sequencing used peripheral blood. This clonotype was sampled from a human donor in a cohort sampled during active COVID-19. CDR3: CATASREGEKLFF. In nucleotides, the CDR3 is TGTGCAACAGCAAGCAGGGAAGGTGAAAAACTGTTTTTT.